This TCR beta chain was found in a study of shared clonotypes between healthy human individuals. Study findings and constraints: Shared clonotypes: about 5% naive CD4, around 3.5% naive CD8, around 2.4% memory CD4, under 0.5% memory CD8.

Of note for this clone: Its antigen is still unknown.

Some clones are missing from TCRdb's copy, which holds only in-frame ones; the method was immunoSEQ multiplex PCR. The table shows about 680,000 clones, with approximately 79% occurring only once. This CDR3 comprises 15 residues. V lost 2 bases to trimming and J lost 3 bases, with 11 bases between them. CDR1 is SGHTA and CDR2 is FQGNSA in the germline V gene. Material for sequencing was memory CD4+ T cells sorted from blood. The subset denotes: CD45RA-negative fraction. The J gene is TRBJ2-1, the V gene TRBV7-2; perhaps TRBD2 as D (6 bases). The TCR comes from a woman aged 25-40 years in good health. In nucleotides, the CDR3 is TGTGCCAGCAGCTTAACAGCGGGTTACTACAATGAGCAGTTCTTC. This codes for CASSLTAGYYNEQFF.